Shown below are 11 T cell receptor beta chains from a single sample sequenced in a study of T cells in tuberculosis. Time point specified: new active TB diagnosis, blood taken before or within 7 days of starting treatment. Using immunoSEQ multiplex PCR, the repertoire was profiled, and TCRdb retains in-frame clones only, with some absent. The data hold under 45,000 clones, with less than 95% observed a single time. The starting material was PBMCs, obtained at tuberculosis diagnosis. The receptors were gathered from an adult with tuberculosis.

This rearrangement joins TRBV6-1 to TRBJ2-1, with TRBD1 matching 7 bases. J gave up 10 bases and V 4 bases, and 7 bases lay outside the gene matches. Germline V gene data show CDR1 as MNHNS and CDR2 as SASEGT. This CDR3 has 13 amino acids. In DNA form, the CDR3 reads TGTGCCAGCAGTGCCGCTTCAGGGGGAGAGCAGTTCTTC. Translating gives CASSAASGGEQFF.

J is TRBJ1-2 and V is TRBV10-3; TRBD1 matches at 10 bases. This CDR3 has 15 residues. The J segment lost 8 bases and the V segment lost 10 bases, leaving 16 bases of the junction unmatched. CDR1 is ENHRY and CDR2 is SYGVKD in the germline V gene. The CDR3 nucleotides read TGTGCCACGCTATTTACTCCGGGACAGGGGACCGGCTACACCTTC. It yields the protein CATLFTPGQGTGYTF.

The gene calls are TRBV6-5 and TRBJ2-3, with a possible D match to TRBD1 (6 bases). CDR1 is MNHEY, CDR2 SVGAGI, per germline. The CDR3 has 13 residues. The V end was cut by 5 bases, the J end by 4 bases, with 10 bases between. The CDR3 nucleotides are TGTGCCAGCAGTAGACAGGATCCAGATACGCAGTATTTT. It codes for CASSRQDPDTQYF.

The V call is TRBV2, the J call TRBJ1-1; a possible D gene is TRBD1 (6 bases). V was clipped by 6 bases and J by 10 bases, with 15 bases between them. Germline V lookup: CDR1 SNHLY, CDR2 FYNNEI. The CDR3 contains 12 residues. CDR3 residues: CASSSDRALAFF. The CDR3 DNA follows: TGTGCCAGCAGCTCGGACAGAGCTTTAGCTTTCTTT.

CDR3 coding DNA: TGTGCCTGGAGTGCCTGGACTGGCATTCAAGAGACCCAGTACTTC. It codes for CAWSAWTGIQETQYF. The rearrangement links TRBV30 to TRBJ2-5; the D gene is possibly TRBD2 (5 bases). Per the germline V gene, CDR1 is GTSNPN and CDR2 is SVGIG (reference sequence). There are 15 residues in the CDR3. With 1 base removed from V and 2 bases from J, the gap between germline ends came to 14 bases. Full variable domain (missing parts from reference TRBV30 and TRBJ2-5): SQTIHQWPATLVQPVGSPLSLECTVEGTSNPNLYWYRQAAGRGLQLLFYSVGIGQISSEVPQNLSASRPQDRQFILSSKKLLLSDSGFYLCAWSAWTGIQETQYFGPGTRLLVL.

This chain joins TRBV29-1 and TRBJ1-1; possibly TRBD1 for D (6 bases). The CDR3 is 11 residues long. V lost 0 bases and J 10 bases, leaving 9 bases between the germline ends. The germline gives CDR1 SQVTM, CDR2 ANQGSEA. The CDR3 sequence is CSVEDQGPAFF. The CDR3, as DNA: TGCAGCGTTGAAGATCAGGGGCCAGCTTTCTTT.

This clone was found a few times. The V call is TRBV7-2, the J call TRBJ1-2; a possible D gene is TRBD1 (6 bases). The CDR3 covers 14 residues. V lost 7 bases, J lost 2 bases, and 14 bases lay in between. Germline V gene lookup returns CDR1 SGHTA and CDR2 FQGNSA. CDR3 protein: CASTATGTNYGYTF. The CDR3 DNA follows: TGTGCCAGCACGGCGACGGGGACAAACTATGGCTACACCTTC.

The CDR3 DNA reads as TGTGCCTGGAGTGTGGGGGACGTCGGGGGGACCCAGCCCCAGCATTTT. Protein: CAWSVGDVGGTQPQHF. The V gene is TRBV30, the J gene TRBJ1-5; the D gene is possibly TRBD1 (5 bases). V gave up 0 bases and J gave up 7 bases, with 19 bases separating them. Germline values: CDR1 GTSNPN, CDR2 SVGIG (reference sequence). The CDR3 covers 16 residues.

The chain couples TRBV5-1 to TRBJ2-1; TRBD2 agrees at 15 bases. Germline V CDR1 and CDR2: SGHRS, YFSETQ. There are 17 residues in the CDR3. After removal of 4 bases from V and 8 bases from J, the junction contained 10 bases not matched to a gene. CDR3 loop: CASSPRTSGGVLDEQFF. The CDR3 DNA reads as TGCGCCAGCAGCCCCCGGACTAGCGGGGGGGTTTTAGATGAGCAGTTCTTC.

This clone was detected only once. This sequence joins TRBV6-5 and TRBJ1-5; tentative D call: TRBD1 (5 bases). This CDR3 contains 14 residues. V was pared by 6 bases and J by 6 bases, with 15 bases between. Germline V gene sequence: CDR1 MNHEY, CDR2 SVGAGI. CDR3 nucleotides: TGTGCCAGCAGACGGACCGGGACTGGTCAGCCCCAGCATTTT. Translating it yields CASRRTGTGQPQHF.

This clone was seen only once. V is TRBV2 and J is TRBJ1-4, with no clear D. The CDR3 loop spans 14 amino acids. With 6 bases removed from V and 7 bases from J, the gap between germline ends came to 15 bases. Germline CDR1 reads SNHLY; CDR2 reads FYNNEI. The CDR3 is CASRPTSPIEKLFF. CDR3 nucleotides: TGTGCCAGCAGGCCTACGAGCCCTATTGAAAAACTGTTTTTT.